This TCR beta chain comes out of a study of blood T cell repertoires in COVID-19. Across the study: Sources were T cells, B-cell-depleted T cells, or PBMCs; the material itself was cDNA or gDNA.

This study enrolled people aged 18 to 89 from 24 US geographic areas. A COVID-19 case had been met by exposed participants during the 2 weeks before study entry. This clone was observed a handful of times. V was trimmed by 0 bases and J by 4 bases, leaving 11 bases between them. The CDR3 is made up of 15 amino acids. The germline V gene encodes CDR1 SGDLS and CDR2 YYNGEE. Under the authors' procedure: Nucleated cell number was recorded as an estimate derived from reference gene primer amplification. Assay used: immunoSEQ multiplex PCR; TCRdb lists only in-frame clones, some missing. That table supplies the V and J calls and clone size; D and trimming were determined from the DNA. The top ten hold less than 4% of the sample, which has about 320,000 clones, roughly 90% seen once.

V usage is TRBV9 and J usage is TRBJ1-3; perhaps TRBD1 as D (5 bases). The clonotype originates from a woman between 25 and 40 years old who had been exposed to COVID-19. Material for sequencing was PBMCs or T cells enriched from blood (not recorded which). The chain's CDR3 is CASSVAPGDGNTIYF. The CDR3, as DNA: TGTGCCAGCAGCGTAGCCCCGGGGGACGGAAACACCATATATTTT.